What follows describes a single TCR beta chain. The data were obtained in a study of blood T cell repertoires in COVID-19. Looking at the study overall: The analysed material was cDNA or gDNA that came from T cells, B-cell-depleted T cells, or PBMCs.

The data were produced by immunoSEQ multiplex PCR, yet TCRdb's version contains in-frame clones alone and is incomplete. The sample gives hundreds of thousands of clones, 89% of which show up once; around 4.8% is in the top ten. Sequenced sample: PBMCs or T cells enriched from blood (not recorded which). The TCR comes from a man in his sixties who had recovered from COVID-19.

Here the CDR3 reads CASSSRASRLNEQFF. In DNA, the CDR3 is TGTGCCAGCAGTTCTAGGGCTAGCCGGTTAAATGAGCAGTTCTTC. The chain employs TRBV28 and TRBJ2-1, with TRBD2 as a possible D gene (5 bases). V was trimmed by 4 bases and J by 7 bases, leaving 17 bases between them. The germline CDR1 and CDR2 sequences are MDHEN and SYDVKM. CDR3 length: 15 residues. Using reference TRBV28 and TRBJ2-1 for the parts outside the CDR3, the full variable domain is DVKVTQSSRYLVKRTGEKVFLECVQDMDHENMFWYRQDPGLGLRLIYFSYDVKMKEKGDIPEGYSVSREKKERFSLILESASTNQTSMYLCASSSRASRLNEQFFGPGTRLTVL.